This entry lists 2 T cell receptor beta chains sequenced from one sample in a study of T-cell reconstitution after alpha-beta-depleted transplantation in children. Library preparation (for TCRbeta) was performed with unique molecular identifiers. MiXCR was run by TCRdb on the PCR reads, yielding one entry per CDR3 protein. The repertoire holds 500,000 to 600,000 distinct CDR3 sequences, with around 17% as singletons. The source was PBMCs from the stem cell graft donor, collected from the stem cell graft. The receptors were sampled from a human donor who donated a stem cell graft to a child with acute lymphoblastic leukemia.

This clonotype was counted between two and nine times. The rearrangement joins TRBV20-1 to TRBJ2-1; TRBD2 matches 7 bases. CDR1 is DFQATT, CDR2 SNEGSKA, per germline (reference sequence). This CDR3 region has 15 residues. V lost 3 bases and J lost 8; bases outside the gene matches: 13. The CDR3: CSASGRPPVADEQFF. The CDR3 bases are TGCAGTGCTAGCGGGAGGCCCCCGGTGGCCGATGAGCAGTTCTTC.

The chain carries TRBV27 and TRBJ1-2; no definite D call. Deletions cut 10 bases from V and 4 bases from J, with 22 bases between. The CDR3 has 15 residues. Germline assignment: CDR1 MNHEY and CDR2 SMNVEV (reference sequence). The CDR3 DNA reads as TGTGCCACCCAGTCCCAAATAGGGTCTAGCTATGGCTACACCTTC. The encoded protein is CATQSQIGSSYGYTF.